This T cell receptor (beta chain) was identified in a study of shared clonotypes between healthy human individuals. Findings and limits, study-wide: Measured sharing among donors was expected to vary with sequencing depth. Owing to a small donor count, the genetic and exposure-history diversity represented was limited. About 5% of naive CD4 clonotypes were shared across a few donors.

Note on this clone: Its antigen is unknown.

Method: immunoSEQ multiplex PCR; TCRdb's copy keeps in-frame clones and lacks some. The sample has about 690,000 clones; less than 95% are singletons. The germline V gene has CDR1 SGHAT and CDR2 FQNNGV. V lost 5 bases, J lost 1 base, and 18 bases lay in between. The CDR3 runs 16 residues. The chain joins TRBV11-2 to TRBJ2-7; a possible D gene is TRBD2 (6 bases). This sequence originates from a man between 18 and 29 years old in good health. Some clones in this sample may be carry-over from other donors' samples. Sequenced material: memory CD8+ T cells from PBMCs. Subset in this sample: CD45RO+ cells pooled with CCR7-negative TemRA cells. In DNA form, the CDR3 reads TGTGCCAGCAGCCTAAGATTAGCGGTGGGGTCCTACGAGCAGTACTTC. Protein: CASSLRLAVGSYEQYF.